This TCR beta chain was identified during a study of blood T cell repertoires in COVID-19. Study information: Some COVID-19 samples were acute and others convalescent; all came from the United States, Italy and Spain.

As originally analysed: Amplification of reference gene primers provided the estimated nucleated cell counts. Clones were sequenced by immunoSEQ multiplex PCR, and TCRdb holds only the in-frame ones, with some missing. The DNA was the basis for D and trimming; V, J and clone size are from that table. In the table there are approximately 220,000 clones, roughly 91% of which are singletons. The V segment lost 6 bases and the J segment 7 bases; nucleotides outside the gene matches: 8. The CDR3 loop spans 13 amino acids. From germline, CDR1 is MNHEY and CDR2 SMNVEV (reference sequence). Participants were aged roughly 18 to 89 years, lived in over 20 US areas, and enrolled virtually. Categorization into cohorts depended on clinical history that participants reported.

Material: PBMCs or T cells enriched from blood (not recorded which). The TCR sequence derives from a woman aged 25 to 39 with acute COVID-19. The chain recombines TRBV27 with TRBJ1-2, with 7 nucleotides matching TRBD1. The CDR3 nucleotides read TGTGCCAGCAGCTCAGACAGGGCGTTTGGCTACACCTTC. Amino acids: CASSSDRAFGYTF.